The 23 T cell receptor beta chains given below trace back to one sample, sequenced in a study of blood T cell repertoires in COVID-19. The assay was immunoSEQ multiplex PCR, and TCRdb's table has in-frame clones only and misses some. The sample gives roughly 160,000 clones, about 85% of which show up once; around 6.9% is in the top ten. Sequenced: peripheral blood. These receptors all stem from a man of 80 years or more with COVID-19, enrolled during active disease.

The chain recombines TRBV9 with TRBJ2-3, with TRBD1 matching 11 bases. The germline CDR1 and CDR2 sequences are SGDLS and YYNGEE. This CDR3 has 14 amino acids. J was trimmed by 5 bases and V by 7 bases; bases with no gene match: 6. CDR3 loop: CASDRTGGGDTQYF. DNA of the CDR3: TGTGCCAGCGACCGGACAGGGGGCGGAGATACGCAGTATTTT.

This chain connects TRBV5-8 to TRBJ1-2; the match to TRBD1 covers 8 bases. From germline, CDR1 is SGHTS and CDR2 YDEGEE. This CDR3 is 14 amino acids long. J gave up 6 bases and V 4 bases, and 8 bases lay outside the gene matches. The CDR3: CASSTLDRAHGYTF. The CDR3 nucleotides read TGTGCCAGCAGCACCCTGGACAGGGCTCATGGCTACACCTTC.

The chain carries TRBV11-2 and TRBJ1-1; TRBD1 aligns across 9 bases. The CDR3 consists of 17 residues. Trimming cost V 1 base and J 0 bases; bases outside gene matches: 6. CDR1 and CDR2 from the germline V gene are SGHAT and FQNNGV. CDR3 in amino acids: CASSLGGTGFMNTEAFF. The CDR3, as DNA: TGTGCCAGCAGCTTAGGGGGGACAGGGTTCATGAACACTGAAGCTTTCTTT.

This clone was picked up many times. This rearrangement joins TRBV28 to TRBJ1-5; 9 bases agree with TRBD1. There are 13 residues in the CDR3. The J segment lost 6 bases and the V segment lost 9 bases, leaving 6 bases of the junction unmatched. The germline CDR1 and CDR2 sequences are MDHEN and SYDVKM. CDR3 loop: CASHTGGGQPQHF. The CDR3 DNA is TGTGCCAGTCATACAGGGGGCGGTCAGCCCCAGCATTTT.

The rearrangement joins TRBV6-5 to TRBJ2-3, with 8 bases that match TRBD1. CDR1 and CDR2 from the germline V gene are MNHEY and SVGAGI. With 6 bases clipped from V and 2 bases from J, the junction kept 4 bases outside the gene matches. The CDR3 sequence is 14 residues long. CDR3 sequence reads: CASRSTGATDTQYF. As DNA, the CDR3 is TGTGCCAGCAGATCGACAGGGGCCACAGATACGCAGTATTTT.

The chain employs TRBV7-8 and TRBJ2-7, with 12 bases that match TRBD2. CDR3 length: 15 residues. J was trimmed by 7 bases and V by 3 bases; bases with no gene match: 7. Germline CDR1 and CDR2: SGHVS and FQNEAQ. In DNA, the CDR3 is TGTGCCAGCAGCTTCTCTAGCGGGGGGGCCGGTGAGCAGTACTTC. Its protein is CASSFSSGGAGEQYF.

This clone was observed a single time. This chain links TRBV4-2 with TRBJ1-1; 8 bases fit TRBD1. Trimming removed 3 bases from V and 5 bases from J; junction bases left unmatched: 11. Germline CDR1 is LGHNA and CDR2 is YNFKEQ. CDR3 size: 16 residues. CDR3 protein: CASSHYSGGGNTEAFF. The CDR3 DNA reads as TGTGCCAGCAGCCATTACTCAGGGGGCGGTAATACTGAAGCTTTCTTT.

This chain connects TRBV19 to TRBJ2-2; D might be TRBD1 (6 bases). Looked up from germline, CDR1 is LNHDA and CDR2 is SQIVND (reference sequence). There are 16 residues in the CDR3. V shed 6 bases and J shed 4 bases, with 18 bases lying between them. CDR3 residues: CASSTLQGRGTGELFF. CDR3 DNA sequence: TGTGCCAGTAGCACCCTACAGGGAAGAGGCACCGGGGAGCTGTTTTTT.

CDR3 region: CASIRNRGGPQHF. CDR3 in DNA: TGTGCCAGCATCCGGAACAGGGGAGGGCCCCAGCATTTT. The gene calls are TRBV6-5 and TRBJ1-5; 7 bases map to TRBD1. Per germline, CDR1 MNHEY and CDR2 SVGAGI. V shed 7 bases, J shed 9 bases, and the junction held 9 bases outside the gene matches. The CDR3 has 13 amino acids.

The table lists this clone with many counts. The chain employs TRBV4-3 and TRBJ2-7, with 10 bases identical to TRBD1. Looked up from germline, CDR1 is LGHNA and CDR2 is YSLEER. The J segment lost 2 bases and the V segment lost 2 bases, leaving 6 bases of the junction unmatched. The CDR3 totals 16 residues. CDR3 sequence reads: CASSQSGTGETYEQYF. As DNA, the CDR3 is TGCGCCAGCAGCCAATCGGGGACAGGGGAAACCTACGAGCAGTACTTC.

The chain recombines TRBV19 with TRBJ1-4, with D hard to call. Trimming took 3 bases from V and 5 from J, leaving 4 bases between them. Germline V gene data show CDR1 as LNHDA and CDR2 as SQIVND (reference sequence). CDR3 length: 12 amino acids. This CDR3 reads CASSIVNEKLFF. The CDR3 nucleotides read TGTGCCAGTAGTATCGTGAATGAAAAACTGTTTTTT.

The CDR3 protein is CASSPPSGRETQYF. CDR3 coding DNA: TGTGCCAGCAGTCCCCCCAGCGGCAGGGAGACCCAGTACTTC. The chain links TRBV2 to TRBJ2-5; D may be TRBD2 (5 bases). CDR3 length equals 14 residues. Trimming pared 5 bases from V and 5 bases from J, leaving 15 bases between. From germline, CDR1 is SNHLY and CDR2 FYNNEI.

The chain couples TRBV5-1 to TRBJ2-4, with TRBD1 as a possible D gene (5 bases). Trimming pared 0 bases from V and 9 bases from J, leaving 13 bases between. Germline lookup yields CDR1 SGHRS and CDR2 YFSETQ. This CDR3 has 14 residues. The CDR3, as DNA: TGCGCCAGCAGCTTGGATCAGGGCTTAGGCATTCAGTACTTC. This encodes CASSLDQGLGIQYF. The whole variable domain, filled in from reference TRBV5-1 and TRBJ2-4, reads KAGVTQTPRYLIKTRGQQVTLSCSPISGHRSVSWYQQTPGQGLQFLFEYFSETQRNKGNFPGRFSGRQFSNSRSEMNVSTLELGDSALYLCASSLDQGLGIQYFGAGTRLSVL.

The chain uses TRBV5-7 and TRBJ2-5; D possibly corresponds to TRBD2 (5 bases). TRBV5-7 is given ORF status, its function remaining uncertain. Trimming left V 4 bases short and J 3 bases short, with 10 bases between. This CDR3 has 13 amino acids. The CDR3 DNA reads TGTGCCAGCAGCGGATCCGGGGAAGAGACCCAGTACTTC. Amino acids: CASSGSGEETQYF.

The rearrangement links TRBV7-9 to TRBJ2-2; 8 nucleotides match TRBD1. In germline, CDR1 is SEHNR, CDR2 FQNEAQ (reference sequence). V dropped 3 bases and J dropped 2; count of bases not matched to a gene: 8. CDR3 length: 17 amino acids. CDR3 in amino acids: CASSFNYGQGNTGELFF. DNA for the CDR3: TGTGCCAGCAGCTTCAATTACGGACAGGGAAACACCGGGGAGCTGTTTTTT.

The V and J genes are TRBV10-3 and TRBJ2-5; 9 positions match TRBD1. The junction had 3 bases not matched to a gene; V was cut back by 3 bases and J by 1 base. The CDR3 is 15 amino acids. From germline, CDR1 is ENHRY and CDR2 SYGVKD. The CDR3 sequence: CAISEGDRVQETQYF. CDR3 DNA: TGTGCCATCAGTGAAGGGGACAGGGTCCAAGAGACCCAGTACTTC.

The V call is TRBV24-1, the J call TRBJ2-3; 7 bases are a match to TRBD2. The germline V gene has CDR1 KGHDR and CDR2 SFDVKD. This CDR3 is built from 17 residues. The J segment lost 3 bases and the V segment lost 0 bases, leaving 8 bases of the junction unmatched. CDR3 coding DNA: TGTGCCACCAGTGATTTGATGGGCAGGGAGGGAACAGATACGCAGTATTTT. This sequence encodes CATSDLMGREGTDTQYF.

A single count supports this clone. This chain uses TRBV14 with TRBJ2-1, with TRBD2 matching over 13 bases. Germline CDR1 is SGHDN and CDR2 is FVKESK. CDR3 length equals 17 residues. Trimming took 2 bases from V and 6 from J; bases not matched to a gene: 7. As DNA, the CDR3 is TGTGCCAGCAGCCAATTCCGGACTAGCGGGGGCCTCAATGAGCAGTTCTTC. It encodes CASSQFRTSGGLNEQFF.

The V and J genes are TRBV6-5 and TRBJ2-5; D might be TRBD1 (6 bases). V lost 5 bases to trimming and J lost 5 bases, with 12 bases between them. The CDR3 length is 13 residues. Germline V gives CDR1 MNHEY, CDR2 SVGAGI. The CDR3 loop is CASSLDRRETQYF. CDR3 sequence (DNA): TGTGCCAGCAGTCTTGACAGGAGGGAGACCCAGTACTTC.

The chain is built from TRBV5-4 and TRBJ2-7; possibly TRBD1 for D (5 bases). The germline V and J ends were trimmed by 0 bases and 12 bases, with 19 bases remaining between them. The CDR3 covers 14 residues. Germline assignment: CDR1 SGHNT and CDR2 YYREEE (reference sequence). CDR3 loop: CASSLEGRVYPLYF. The CDR3 coding sequence is TGTGCCAGCAGCTTGGAAGGCAGGGTTTACCCCCTGTACTTC.

This chain connects TRBV11-3 to TRBJ2-2, with unresolved D. Germline lookup yields CDR1 SGHNT and CDR2 YENEEA. This CDR3 contains 15 residues. Trimming cost V 5 bases and J 0 bases, with 10 bases left between them. CDR3 loop: CASSPLEANTGELFF. The CDR3 DNA follows: TGTGCCAGCAGCCCCCTCGAGGCGAACACCGGGGAGCTGTTTTTT.

V gene TRBV5-4 combines with J gene TRBJ1-2; TRBD1 aligns across 9 bases. V was clipped by 3 bases and J by 6 bases; unmatched bases: 12. This CDR3 is 16 amino acids long. The germline CDR1 and CDR2 sequences are SGHNT and YYREEE (reference sequence). CDR3 protein: CASSSPLPGQGNGYTF. The CDR3 DNA sequence: TGTGCCAGCAGCTCTCCTTTACCGGGACAGGGAAATGGCTACACCTTC.

The rearrangement links TRBV12-3 or TRBV12-4 to TRBJ2-5; 9 bases match TRBD2. CDR3 size: 12 residues. V gave up 6 bases and J gave up 4 bases; unmatched junction bases: 0. The CDR3 coding sequence is TGTGCCAGCAGGGGACTAGCAGAGACCCAGTACTTC. Translating gives CASRGLAETQYF.